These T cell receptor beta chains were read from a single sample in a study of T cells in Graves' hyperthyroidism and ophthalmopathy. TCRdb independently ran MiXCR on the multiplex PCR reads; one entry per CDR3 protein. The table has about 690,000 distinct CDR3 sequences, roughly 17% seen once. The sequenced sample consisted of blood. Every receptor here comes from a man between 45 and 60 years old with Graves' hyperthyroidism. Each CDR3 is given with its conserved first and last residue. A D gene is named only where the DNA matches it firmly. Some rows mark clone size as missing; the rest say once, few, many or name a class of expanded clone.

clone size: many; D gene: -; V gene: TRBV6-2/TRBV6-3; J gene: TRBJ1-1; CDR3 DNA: TGTGCCAGCAGAACGGGGGCAGTCACTGAAGCTTTCTTT; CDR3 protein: CASRTGAVTEAFF
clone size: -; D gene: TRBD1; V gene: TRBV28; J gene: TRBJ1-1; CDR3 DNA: TGTGCCAGCAGTTGGGGGAAACAGGGGAACGCTGAAGCTTTCTTT; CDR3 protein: CASSWGKQGNAEAFF
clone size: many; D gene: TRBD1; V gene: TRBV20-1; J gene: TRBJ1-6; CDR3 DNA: TGCAGTGCTAGAGAAGACAGGGGAAAAACGTCACCCCTCCACTTT; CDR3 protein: CSAREDRGKTSPLHF
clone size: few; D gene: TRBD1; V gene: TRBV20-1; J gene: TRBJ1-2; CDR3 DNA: TGCAGTGCTCTTGCTAGGGGGACAGAGAATGGCTACACCTTC; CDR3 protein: CSALARGTENGYTF
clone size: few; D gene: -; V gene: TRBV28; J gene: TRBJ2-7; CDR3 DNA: TGTGCCAGCAGCTATCAACTTGGAGAGCAGTACTTC; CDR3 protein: CASSYQLGEQYF
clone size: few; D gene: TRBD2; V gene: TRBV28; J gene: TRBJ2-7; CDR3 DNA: TGTGCCAGCATGTCGGGACTAGCGGCTTCTACGAAGCAGTACTTC; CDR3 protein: CASMSGLAASTKQYF
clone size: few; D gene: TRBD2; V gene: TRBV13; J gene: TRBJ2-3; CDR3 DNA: TGTGCCAGCAACCCCCGGGACTACACAGATACGCAGTATTTT; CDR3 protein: CASNPRDYTDTQYF
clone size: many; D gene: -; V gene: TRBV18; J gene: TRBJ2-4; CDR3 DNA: TGTGCCAGCTCAGAAGACAGGGCCAAAAACATTCAGTACTTC; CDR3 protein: CASSEDRAKNIQYF
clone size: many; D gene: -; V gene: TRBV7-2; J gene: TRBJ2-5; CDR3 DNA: TGTGCCAGCGGGTACCAAGAGACCCAGTACTTC; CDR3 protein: CASGYQETQYF
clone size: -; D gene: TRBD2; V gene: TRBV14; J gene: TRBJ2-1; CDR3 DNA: TGTGCCGGCAGCCCCGGGACTAGCGGGTTCACTGAGCAGTTCTTC; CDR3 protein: CAGSPGTSGFTEQFF
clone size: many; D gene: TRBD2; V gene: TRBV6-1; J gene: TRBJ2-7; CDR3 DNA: TGTGCGACTAAATCTGGGGGACTAGCGGGTTTAAACGAGCAGTACTTC; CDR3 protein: CATKSGGLAGLNEQYF
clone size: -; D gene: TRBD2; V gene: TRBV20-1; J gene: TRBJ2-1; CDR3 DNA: TGCAGTGCTATTGCCCTCTGGGGGGGCAATGAGCAGTTCTTC; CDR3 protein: CSAIALWGGNEQFF
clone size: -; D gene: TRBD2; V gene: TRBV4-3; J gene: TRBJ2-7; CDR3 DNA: TGCGCCAGCAGCCAAGAACTAGCGGAAGCCTACGAGCAGTACTTC; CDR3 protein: CASSQELAEAYEQYF
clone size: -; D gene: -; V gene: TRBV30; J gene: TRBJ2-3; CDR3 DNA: TGTGCCTGGAGTGGGTCAGCAACTAGCACAGATACGCAGTATTTT; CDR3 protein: CAWSGSATSTDTQYF
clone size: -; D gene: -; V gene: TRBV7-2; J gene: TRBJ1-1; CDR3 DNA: TGTGCCAGCAGCTCCGACATTCGGGGAGTTGAAGCTTTCTTT; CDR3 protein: CASSSDIRGVEAFF
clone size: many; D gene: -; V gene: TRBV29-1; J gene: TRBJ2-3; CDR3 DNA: TGCAGCGTAAATACCCGGTCGGCGGCCCCTGGCACAGATACGCAGTATTTT; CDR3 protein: CSVNTRSAAPGTDTQYF
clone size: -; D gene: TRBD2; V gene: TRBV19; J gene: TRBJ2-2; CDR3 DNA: TGTGCCAGTAGTATAGCTGCGGGAGGTCGTCACACCGGGGAGCTGTTTTTT; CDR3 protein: CASSIAAGGRHTGELFF
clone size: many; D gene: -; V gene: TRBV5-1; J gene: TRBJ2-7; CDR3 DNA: TGCGCCAGCAGCCTGGGCGACAACGAGCAGTACTTC; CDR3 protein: CASSLGDNEQYF
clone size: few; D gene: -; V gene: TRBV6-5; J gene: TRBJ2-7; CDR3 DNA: TGTGCCAGCAGTTACTCAGGGTCTCCCGAGCAGTACTTC; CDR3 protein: CASSYSGSPEQYF
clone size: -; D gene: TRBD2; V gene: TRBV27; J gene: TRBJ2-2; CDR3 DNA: TGTGCCAGCAGTTCTAAGCGGGAGGCCGCGAACACCGGGGAGCTGTTTTTT; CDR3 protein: CASSSKREAANTGELFF
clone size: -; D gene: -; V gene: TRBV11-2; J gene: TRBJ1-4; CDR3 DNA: TGTGCCAGCAGAATGGGGGGGAATGAAAAACTGCTTTTT; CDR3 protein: CASRMGGNEKLLF
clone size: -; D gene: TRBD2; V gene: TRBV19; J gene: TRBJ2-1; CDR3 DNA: TGTGCCAGTAGTAACCAGCGGGACTACAATGAGCAGTTCTTC; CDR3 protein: CASSNQRDYNEQFF
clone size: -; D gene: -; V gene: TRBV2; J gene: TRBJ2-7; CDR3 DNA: TGTGCCAGCAGTGAATTCGGGAGAGGGAACGAGCAGTACTTC; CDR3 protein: CASSEFGRGNEQYF
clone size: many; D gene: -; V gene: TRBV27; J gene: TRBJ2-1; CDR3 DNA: TGTGCCAGCAGTTCCCCGGGGTCCAATGAGCAGTTCTTC; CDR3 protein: CASSSPGSNEQFF
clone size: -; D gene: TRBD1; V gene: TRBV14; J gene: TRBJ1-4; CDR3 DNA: TGTGCCAGCAGCCGACCGGGACAGGGGGCAACTAATGAAAAACTGTTTTTT; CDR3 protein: CASSRPGQGATNEKLFF
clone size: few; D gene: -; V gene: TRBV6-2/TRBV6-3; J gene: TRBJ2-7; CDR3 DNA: TGTGCCAGCAGTCCCTTCGATTACGAGCAGTACTTC; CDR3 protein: CASSPFDYEQYF
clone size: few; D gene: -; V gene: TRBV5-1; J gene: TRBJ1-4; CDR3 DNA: TGCGCCAGCAGCCCCGAGGGATGGGATGAAAAACTGTTTTTT; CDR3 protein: CASSPEGWDEKLFF
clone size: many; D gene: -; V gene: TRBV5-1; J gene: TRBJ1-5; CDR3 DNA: TGCGCCAGCAGCTTGGAAAGCGATCAGCCCCAGCATTTT; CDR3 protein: CASSLESDQPQHF
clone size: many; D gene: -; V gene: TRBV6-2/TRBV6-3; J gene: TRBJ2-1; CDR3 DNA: TGTGCCAGCAAAAATCCGGGAGAACCTTCCTACAATGAGCAGTTCTTC; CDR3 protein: CASKNPGEPSYNEQFF
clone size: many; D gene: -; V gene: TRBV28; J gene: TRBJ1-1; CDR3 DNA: TGTGCCAGCAGTTTTCTTCAGGAAGCTTTCTTT; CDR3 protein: CASSFLQEAFF
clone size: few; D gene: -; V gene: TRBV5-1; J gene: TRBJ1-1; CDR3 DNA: TGCGCCAGCAGCTTGGGACAGGAGATAACTGAAGCTTTCTTT; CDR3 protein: CASSLGQEITEAFF
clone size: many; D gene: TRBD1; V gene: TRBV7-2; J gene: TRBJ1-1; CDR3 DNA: TGTGCCAGCAGCTACACAGGGGACCCCGGCGCTTTCTTT; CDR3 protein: CASSYTGDPGAFF
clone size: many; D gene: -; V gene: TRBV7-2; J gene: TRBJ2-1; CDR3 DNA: TGTGCCAGCAGCCTAACGGGACCCCGTTACAATGAGCAGTTCTTC; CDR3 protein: CASSLTGPRYNEQFF
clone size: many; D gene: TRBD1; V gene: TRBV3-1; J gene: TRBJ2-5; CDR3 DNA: TGTGCCAGCAGCCAAGGGGGCAGGGGGAGTAGGGAGACCCAGTACTTC; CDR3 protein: CASSQGGRGSRETQYF
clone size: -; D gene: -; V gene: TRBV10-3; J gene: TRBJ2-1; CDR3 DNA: TGTGCCATCAGTTTACAGGGTAACAATGAGCAGTTCTTC; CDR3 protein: CAISLQGNNEQFF
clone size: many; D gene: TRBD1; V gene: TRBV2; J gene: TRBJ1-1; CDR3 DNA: TGTGCCAGCACCCCGACAGGGATGAACACTGAAGCTTTCTTT; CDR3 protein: CASTPTGMNTEAFF
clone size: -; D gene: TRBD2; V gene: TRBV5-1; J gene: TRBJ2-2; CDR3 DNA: TGCGCCAGCAGCTTGGGAGGCGGGGGGCCGGCCGGGGAGCTGTTTTTT; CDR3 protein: CASSLGGGGPAGELFF
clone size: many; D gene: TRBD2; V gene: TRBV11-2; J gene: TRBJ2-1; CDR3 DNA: TGTGCCAGCAGCTTAGCGGGAGGAGCCTACAATGAGCAGTTCTTC; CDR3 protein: CASSLAGGAYNEQFF
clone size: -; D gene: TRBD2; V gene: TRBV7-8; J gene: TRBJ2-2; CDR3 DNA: TGTGCCAGCAGCGGGGGGACTAGCGGGAGGTCCACCGGGGAGCTGTTTTTT; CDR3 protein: CASSGGTSGRSTGELFF
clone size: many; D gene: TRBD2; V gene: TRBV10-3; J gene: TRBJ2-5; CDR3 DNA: TGTGCCATCAGTGAGTCTAGCGGGATGGGAGAGACCCAGTACTTC; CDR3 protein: CAISESSGMGETQYF
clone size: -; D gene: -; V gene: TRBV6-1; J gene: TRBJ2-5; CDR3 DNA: TGTGCCAGCAACCCCACCTCGCCCACCTTCGAGACCCAGTACTTC; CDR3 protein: CASNPTSPTFETQYF
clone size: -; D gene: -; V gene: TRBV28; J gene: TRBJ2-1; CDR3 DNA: TGTGCCAGCAGTTCCGCAGACTCAAGGTACGATGAGCAGTTCTTC; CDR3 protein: CASSSADSRYDEQFF
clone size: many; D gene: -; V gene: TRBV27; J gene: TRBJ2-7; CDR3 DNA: TGTGCCAGCAGTTTAGGGGGTTTTGGGAACGAGCAGTACTTC; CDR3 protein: CASSLGGFGNEQYF
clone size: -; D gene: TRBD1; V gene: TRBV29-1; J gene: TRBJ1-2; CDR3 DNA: TGCAGCGTTGGACAGGGGCACACCTATGGCTACACCTTC; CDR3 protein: CSVGQGHTYGYTF
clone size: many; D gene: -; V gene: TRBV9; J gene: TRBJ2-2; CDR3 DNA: TGTGCCAGCAGCGTGGTACCCGGGGCTTCCGGGGAGCTGTTTTTT; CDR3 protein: CASSVVPGASGELFF
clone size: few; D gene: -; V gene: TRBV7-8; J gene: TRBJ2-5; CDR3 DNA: TGTGCCAGCAGCCGGACTGACCAAGAGACCCAGTACTTC; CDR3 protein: CASSRTDQETQYF